This T cell receptor beta chain is from a study of T-cell reconstitution after alpha-beta-depleted transplantation in children. This clonotype was counted at least ten times. The germline V gene encodes CDR1 SGHTA and CDR2 FQGNSA. Deletions cut 1 base from V and 10 bases from J, with 11 bases between. The CDR3 is 14 residues long. As it was prepared, the TCRbeta library received unique molecular identifiers. TCRdb passed the PCR reads through MiXCR, listing each CDR3 protein once. There are approximately 340,000 distinct CDR3 sequences in the sample; about a tenth occur only once, and 2% to 2.5% lies in the top ten.

Sample: PBMCs from the stem cell graft donor, taken from the stem cell graft. The chain employs TRBV7-2 and TRBJ1-6; D remains ambiguous. The TCR comes from a human donor who donated a stem cell graft to a child with acute lymphoblastic leukemia. CDR3 coding DNA: TGTGCCAGCAGCTTAGGGACCGGATTCTCACCCCTCCACTTT. Its protein is CASSLGTGFSPLHF. Drawing the rest from reference TRBV7-2 and TRBJ1-6, the complete variable domain is GAGVSQSPSNKVTEKGKDVELRCDPISGHTALYWYRQSLGQGLEFLIYFQGNSAPDKSGLPSDRFSAERTGGSVSTLTIQRTQQEDSAVYLCASSLGTGFSPLHFGNGTRLTVT.